The 25 T cell receptor beta chains below come from one sample, sequenced in a study of T cell responses to AZD1222 COVID-19 vaccine. The data were produced by immunoSEQ multiplex PCR, yet TCRdb's version contains in-frame clones alone and is incomplete. The table includes 100,000 to 150,000 clones, 88% detected once. The sample in question was peripheral blood, obtained on day 0 of AZD1222 vaccination. The receptors were sampled from an adult in good health.

This clone was picked up one time. This sequence joins TRBV5-1 and TRBJ2-5, with TRBD2 identical over 8 bases. The CDR3 is 15 amino acids. J lost 4 bases, V lost 2 bases, and 7 bases had no gene match. Germline CDR1 SGHRS, CDR2 YFSETQ. The CDR3 DNA reads TGCGCCAGCAGCTTTGGCCGGGGGGGATTAGAGACCCAGTACTTC. Protein product: CASSFGRGGLETQYF.

The chain links TRBV9 to TRBJ1-2; 12 bases align to TRBD1. The V segment lost 2 bases and the J segment 8 bases; nucleotides outside the gene matches: 4. Germline V lookup: CDR1 SGDLS, CDR2 YYNGEE. The CDR3 contains 14 residues. The CDR3 DNA reads TGTGCCAGCAGCGTGGGACAGGGGGCTGTGGGCTACACCTTC. It is translated as CASSVGQGAVGYTF.

This chain joins TRBV24-1 and TRBJ1-2; 8 nucleotides line up with TRBD1. This CDR3 region has 14 residues. V lost 7 bases and J lost 6; bases outside the gene matches: 9. Looked up from germline, CDR1 is KGHDR and CDR2 is SFDVKD. In DNA, the CDR3 is TGTGCCACCAGGACTCGACAGGGGAAAGATGGCTACACCTTC. It is translated as CATRTRQGKDGYTF.

The V and J genes are TRBV19 and TRBJ1-4; the D is unclear. The germline V gene encodes CDR1 LNHDA and CDR2 SQIVND (reference sequence). Trimming removed 3 bases at V and 8 bases at J, with 10 bases between. CDR3 length: 13 residues. In DNA, the CDR3 is TGTGCCAGTAGTATTTACTTGGAAGAAAAACTGTTTTTT. Its protein product is CASSIYLEEKLFF. Looking up the rest from reference TRBV19 and TRBJ1-4 gives the full variable domain: DGGITQSPKYLFRKEGQNVTLSCEQNLNHDAMYWYRQDPGQGLRLIYYSQIVNDFQKGDIAEGYSVSREKKESFPLTVTSAQKNPTAFYLCASSIYLEEKLFFGSGTQLSVL.

The chain links TRBV19 to TRBJ2-1, with D possibly TRBD1 on 6 matching bases. The germline CDR1 and CDR2 sequences are LNHDA and SQIVND (reference sequence). There are 17 residues in the CDR3. With 1 base removed from V and 1 base from J, the gap between germline ends came to 14 bases. The DNA for the CDR3 is TGTGCCAGTAGTATAGCTTTCGGACAGAGATCCTACAATGAGCAGTTCTTC. It codes for CASSIAFGQRSYNEQFF.

The chain couples TRBV6-2 or TRBV6-3 to TRBJ2-7, with D possibly being TRBD1 (5 bases). V dropped 3 bases and J dropped 6 bases, with 12 bases sitting between them. There are 13 residues in the CDR3. Germline V gene sequence: CDR1 MNHEY, CDR2 SVGEGT. This chain's CDR3 is CASSYGPRVEQYF. CDR3 nucleotides: TGTGCCAGCAGTTATGGGCCCAGGGTCGAGCAGTACTTC.

The J gene is TRBJ1-2, the V gene TRBV5-4; D possibly corresponds to TRBD1 (5 bases). The CDR3 has 14 amino acids. Germline CDR1 SGHNT, CDR2 YYREEE (reference sequence). The V and J ends lost 2 bases and 2 bases respectively, with 10 bases between them. The CDR3 is CASSFGGGNYGYTF. The DNA of the CDR3 is TGTGCCAGCAGCTTCGGGGGAGGAAACTATGGCTACACCTTC.

The V gene is TRBV18, the J gene TRBJ1-1, with a tentative D call TRBD1 (5 bases). CDR3 length equals 16 residues. Germline CDR1 reads KGHSH; CDR2 reads LQKENI. The V end lost 0 bases, the J end lost 5 bases, and 16 bases lay between the germline ends. CDR3 sequence: CASSPPGLPEGTEAFF. CDR3 in DNA: TGTGCCAGCTCACCACCAGGCCTCCCCGAGGGGACTGAAGCTTTCTTT.

The chain links TRBV25-1 to TRBJ1-2; D is perhaps TRBD1 (6 bases). Trimming took 4 bases from V and 3 from J, leaving 12 bases between them. CDR1 and CDR2 (germline): MGHDK, SYGVNS. This CDR3 is 14 amino acids long. The CDR3 reads CASSGYRDYYGYTF. CDR3 nucleotides: TGTGCCAGCAGTGGTTACAGGGATTACTATGGCTACACCTTC.

In the case of this clone: Other DNA sequences in the same sample also yield this CDR3. The chain joins TRBV30 to TRBJ1-5; tentative D call: TRBD1 (5 bases). The ends were cut back, 0 bases at V and 4 bases at J, with 10 bases in the middle. Per the germline V gene, CDR1 is GTSNPN and CDR2 is SVGIG (reference sequence). This CDR3 is 14 amino acids long. The CDR3 is CAWSVPGGNQPQHF. The CDR3 DNA is TGTGCCTGGAGTGTACCTGGGGGGAATCAGCCCCAGCATTTT.

This clone came up a few times. This chain's CDR3 is CATSGYGGSPSTDTQYF. CDR3 bases: TGTGCCACCAGTGGGTACGGGGGTTCCCCGAGCACAGATACGCAGTATTTT. V gene TRBV24-1 combines with J gene TRBJ2-3; a possible D gene is TRBD2 (6 bases). Germline V gene data show CDR1 as KGHDR and CDR2 as SFDVKD. V was shortened by 5 bases and J by 0 bases, with 17 bases between the two germline ends. The CDR3 consists of 17 residues.

Worth noting for this clone: The same CDR3 can be traced to other DNA sequences in this sample. V and J are TRBV9 and TRBJ1-1, with D unresolved. The CDR3 is 13 residues long. V was pared by 0 bases and J by 1 base, with 4 bases between. Germline V gene lookup returns CDR1 SGDLS and CDR2 YYNGEE. Written as DNA, the CDR3 is TGTGCCAGCAGCGTAGCGGGGAACACTGAAGCTTTCTTT. It yields the protein CASSVAGNTEAFF.

V and J are TRBV5-1 and TRBJ1-6, with 8 nucleotides matching TRBD1. There are 14 residues in the CDR3. V shed 3 bases and J 9 bases; nucleotides not matched to a gene: 5. The germline V gene has CDR1 SGHRS and CDR2 YFSETQ. The CDR3 DNA reads as TGCGCCAGCAGCTGGGGACAGGATTCTTCACCCCTCCACTTT. It yields the protein CASSWGQDSSPLHF.

The chain uses TRBV6-5 and TRBJ1-1, with unresolved D. V was pared by 2 bases and J by 4 bases, with 14 bases between. The CDR3 contains 15 residues. CDR1 is MNHEY, CDR2 SVGAGI, per germline. CDR3 nucleotides: TGTGCCAGCAGTTACAAAAGGCCCCAGACCACTGAAGCTTTCTTT. Translation: CASSYKRPQTTEAFF.

The genes are TRBV18 and TRBJ2-7; no clear D. The germline gives CDR1 KGHSH, CDR2 LQKENI. This CDR3 has 13 residues. Trimming removed 6 bases from V and 3 bases from J, with 12 bases in between. CDR3: CASSPSTFYEQYF. Written as DNA, the CDR3 is TGTGCCAGCTCGCCATCCACTTTCTACGAGCAGTACTTC.

This clone was detected only a few times. The rearrangement joins TRBV5-1 to TRBJ2-5, with D maybe TRBD2 (5 bases). V lost 4 bases and J 7 bases, leaving 17 bases between the germline ends. The V gene's germline CDR1 is SGHRS and CDR2 YFSETQ. The CDR3 is 14 residues long. CDR3: CASSLTPPEGTQYF. The CDR3 nucleotides are TGCGCCAGCAGCCTGACACCCCCAGAGGGGACCCAGTACTTC.

This chain joins TRBV11-2 and TRBJ1-1, with 9 bases identical to TRBD1. CDR1 and CDR2 from the germline V gene are SGHAT and FQNNGV. The CDR3 spans 16 residues. V gave up 1 base and J gave up 5 bases; unmatched junction bases: 8. The CDR3 loop is CASSLGGGTGTTEAFF. The CDR3 region has the DNA TGTGCCAGCAGCTTAGGCGGGGGGACAGGGACTACTGAAGCTTTCTTT. The full variable domain, its missing parts supplied by reference TRBV11-2 and TRBJ1-1, is EAGVAQSPRYKIIEKRQSVAFWCNPISGHATLYWYQQILGQGPKLLIQFQNNGVVDDSQLPKDRFSAERLKGVDSTLKIQPAKLEDSAVYLCASSLGGGTGTTEAFFGQGTRLTVV.

The V gene is TRBV9, the J gene TRBJ2-2; 7 bases agree with TRBD2. Trimming removed 2 bases from V and 1 base from J; junction bases left unmatched: 5. This CDR3 region has 16 residues. Germline lookup yields CDR1 SGDLS and CDR2 YYNGEE. This chain's CDR3 is CASSVGASGNTGELFF. In nucleotides, the CDR3 is TGTGCCAGCAGCGTTGGGGCTAGCGGGAACACCGGGGAGCTGTTTTTT.

V is TRBV4-1 and J is TRBJ1-3, with 9 positions matching TRBD1. The J segment lost 0 bases and the V segment lost 1 base, leaving 1 base of the junction unmatched. The CDR3 loop spans 16 amino acids. Germline V gene data show CDR1 as MGHRA and CDR2 as YSYEKL. The CDR3 nucleotides are TGCGCCAGCAGCCAAGGGACAGGGGACTCTGGAAACACCATATATTTT. This translates into CASSQGTGDSGNTIYF.

This clone was found a few times. This chain uses TRBV12-5 with TRBJ2-7, with TRBD1 identical over 8 bases. The ends lost 2 bases at V and 4 bases at J; junction bases unmatched: 10. Germline V CDR1 and CDR2: LGHNT, FRNRAP. CDR3 length: 16 residues. Written as DNA, the CDR3 is TGTGCTAGTGGTTTGCACTACAGGGGGGCTAAGTACGAGCAGTACTTC. It is translated as CASGLHYRGAKYEQYF.

This chain connects TRBV4-2 to TRBJ2-1; TRBD2 might be the D (5 bases). CDR1 and CDR2 from the germline V gene are LGHNA and YNFKEQ. Trimming pared 1 base from V and 6 bases from J, leaving 13 bases between. The CDR3 runs 15 residues. The CDR3 nucleotides read TGTGCCAGCAGCCAAGGAGTCGGACTGGGCAATGAGCAGTTCTTC. This gives the protein CASSQGVGLGNEQFF.

This clone was picked up a small number of times. The chain combines TRBV7-6 with TRBJ1-1; possibly TRBD1 for D (6 bases). Trimming left V 0 bases short and J 1 base short, with 12 bases between. This CDR3 contains 16 residues. Germline-derived CDR1 and CDR2 are SGHVS and FNYEAQ. In DNA form, the CDR3 reads TGTGCCAGCAGCTTAGCTCCGGGACAATCGAACACTGAAGCTTTCTTT. Translating it yields CASSLAPGQSNTEAFF.

This chain joins TRBV6-5 and TRBJ2-7, with TRBD1 matching over 7 bases. Losses at the gene ends were 5 bases for V and 5 bases for J; bases not matched to a gene: 6. The CDR3 extends over 13 amino acids. The V gene's germline CDR1 is MNHEY and CDR2 SVGAGI. In DNA, the CDR3 is TGTGCCAGCAGTAACAGGGGTTTCCACGAGCAGTACTTC. Protein: CASSNRGFHEQYF.

This clone came up once. The chain combines TRBV5-8 with TRBJ2-1, with a weak D call TRBD2 (5 bases). CDR3 length equals 13 residues. V dropped 4 bases and J dropped 4 bases, with 9 bases sitting between them. The germline V gene encodes CDR1 SGHTS and CDR2 YDEGEE. The CDR3 DNA reads TGTGCCAGCAGCCCGGACTGGTACAATGAGCAGTTCTTC. Translation gives CASSPDWYNEQFF.

This clone was detected once. V usage is TRBV29-1 and J usage is TRBJ2-5, with 11 positions matching TRBD2. The CDR3 totals 13 residues. Germline V CDR1 and CDR2: SQVTM, ANQGSEA. V trimming: 7 bases; J trimming: 5 bases; junction bases outside the gene matches: 6. CDR3 sequence: CSATSGAWETQYF. CDR3 nucleotide sequence: TGCAGCGCGACTAGCGGGGCTTGGGAGACCCAGTACTTC.